This T cell receptor beta chain is drawn from a study of blood T cells in healthy people across ages. Peripheral blood samples of roughly 9.8 milliliters were drawn from each donor. For the second PCR, which ran for roughly 7 to 11 cycles, a sample-barcoded 5' primer and a J-beta primer mix were used. The template-switch adaptor was a 5' adaptor with 12 random nucleotides. It tagged each cDNA molecule. MiXCR, run by TCRdb on the 5' RACE reads, gives a single entry per CDR3 protein. The data contain 980,000 or so distinct CDR3 sequences, approximately 49% of them seen just once; the ten biggest clones take up under 15%. Germline assignment: CDR1 SGDLS and CDR2 YYNGEE. Trimming left V 0 bases short and J 3 bases short, with 6 bases between. The CDR3 has 14 amino acids. Regarding this clonotype: The antigen is not known.

Whole-study findings and limits: It was the long-lived donors that had more naive CD4+ cells and higher diversity than aged donors.

The TCR originated in a man younger than 45 in good health. The sequenced sample was blood. The chain has TRBV9 and TRBJ2-2; D gene uncertain. The CDR3 nucleotides are TGTGCCAGCAGCGTAGATTGGGACACCGGGGAGCTGTTTTTT. It specifies CASSVDWDTGELFF.